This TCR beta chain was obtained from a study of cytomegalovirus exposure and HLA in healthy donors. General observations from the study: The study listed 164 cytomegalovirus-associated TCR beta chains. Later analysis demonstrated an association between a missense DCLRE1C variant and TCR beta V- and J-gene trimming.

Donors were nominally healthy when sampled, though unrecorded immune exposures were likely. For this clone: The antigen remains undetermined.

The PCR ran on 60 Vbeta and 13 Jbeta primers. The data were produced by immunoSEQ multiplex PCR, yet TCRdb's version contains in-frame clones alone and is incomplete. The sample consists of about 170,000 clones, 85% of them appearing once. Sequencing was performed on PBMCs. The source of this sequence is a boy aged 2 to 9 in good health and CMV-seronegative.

The CDR3 loop reads CASSLDGTGLTDTQYF. Here the CDR3 DNA reads TGCGCCAGCAGCTTGGATGGGACAGGGCTCACAGATACGCAGTATTTT. V gene TRBV5-1 combines with J gene TRBJ2-3, with TRBD1 identical over 9 bases. This CDR3 region has 16 residues. Germline-derived CDR1 and CDR2 are SGHRS and YFSETQ. V shed 0 bases and J 2 bases; nucleotides not matched to a gene: 4.